A single sample gave rise to the 20 T cell receptor beta chains below, sequenced in a study of T cells in localized non-small cell lung cancer. Some clones are missing from TCRdb's copy, which holds only in-frame ones; the method was immunoSEQ multiplex PCR. The sample contains 70,000 or so clones, roughly 80% of which appear only once. The source material was peripheral blood, sampled before any cancer treatment. Receptors were obtained from a female donor over 55 with stage I lung adenocarcinoma.

As DNA, the CDR3 is TGTGCCATCAGTGCCGGGGACTACGAGCAGTACTTC. As protein: CAISAGDYEQYF. The chain combines TRBV10-3 with TRBJ2-7, with D maybe TRBD2 (5 bases). The CDR3 sequence is 12 residues long. Germline loops: CDR1 ENHRY, CDR2 SYGVKD. The ends were cut back, 4 bases at V and 3 bases at J, with 7 bases in the middle.

This sequence joins TRBV10-3 and TRBJ1-2, with 11 bases fitting TRBD1. Germline assignment: CDR1 ENHRY and CDR2 SYGVKD. The V segment lost 10 bases and the J segment 1 base; nucleotides outside the gene matches: 11. The CDR3 contains 16 residues. The CDR3 region is CASAGTGGNFNYGYTF. Here the CDR3 DNA reads TGTGCCAGCGCCGGGACAGGGGGAAACTTTAACTATGGCTACACCTTC.

CDR3 sequence: CASIQSGGSYNEQFF. The CDR3 DNA is TGTGCCAGCATCCAGAGCGGGGGATCCTACAATGAGCAGTTCTTC. The rearrangement joins TRBV5-5 to TRBJ2-1; 8 bases match TRBD2. The V gene's germline CDR1 is SGHKS and CDR2 YYEKEE (reference sequence). The J segment lost 1 base and the V segment lost 6 bases, leaving 6 bases of the junction unmatched. CDR3 length: 15 residues.

This chain links TRBV7-2 with TRBJ2-7, with unresolved D. The V gene's germline CDR1 is SGHTA and CDR2 FQGNSA. This CDR3 has 13 amino acids. Trimming cost V 0 bases and J 3 bases, with 6 bases left between them. CDR3 residues: CASSLARGYEQYF. CDR3 bases: TGTGCCAGCAGCTTAGCGCGTGGCTACGAGCAGTACTTC.

The CDR3 reads CASKGDGSTDTQYF. CDR3 bases: TGCGCCAGCAAAGGGGACGGGAGCACAGATACGCAGTATTTT. The chain combines TRBV5-1 with TRBJ2-3, with D perhaps given as TRBD1 or TRBD2 (5 bases each). CDR1 and CDR2 from the germline V gene are SGHRS and YFSETQ. This CDR3 contains 14 residues. Trimming stripped 6 bases from V and 0 bases from J, with 11 bases between. Using reference TRBV5-1 and TRBJ2-3 for the parts outside the CDR3, the full variable domain is KAGVTQTPRYLIKTRGQQVTLSCSPISGHRSVSWYQQTPGQGLQFLFEYFSETQRNKGNFPGRFSGRQFSNSRSEMNVSTLELGDSALYLCASKGDGSTDTQYFGPGTRLTVL.

The V gene is TRBV27, the J gene TRBJ2-7, with 7 nucleotides matching TRBD2. CDR3 length equals 16 residues. CDR1 and CDR2 (germline): MNHEY, SMNVEV (reference sequence). After removal of 2 bases from V and 1 base from J, the junction contained 8 bases not matched to a gene. The chain's CDR3 is CASSLRLAVRSYEQYF. Written as DNA, the CDR3 is TGTGCCAGCAGTTTACGGCTAGCGGTTAGATCCTACGAGCAGTACTTC.

Of note for this clone: The same CDR3 arises from other DNA sequences in this sample as well. The V gene is TRBV6-5, the J gene TRBJ1-1; possibly TRBD1 for D (5 bases). The ends were cut back, 0 bases at V and 5 bases at J, with 7 bases in the middle. This CDR3 spans 13 amino acids. Germline V gene lookup returns CDR1 MNHEY and CDR2 SVGAGI. For the CDR3, the DNA is TGTGCCAGCAGTTACTCGGGGGTTACTGAAGCTTTCTTT. This encodes CASSYSGVTEAFF.

The gene calls are TRBV4-1 and TRBJ2-7; D is uncertain. V was shortened by 4 bases and J by 1 base, with 14 bases between the two germline ends. Germline assignment: CDR1 MGHRA and CDR2 YSYEKL. CDR3 length: 15 residues. The chain's CDR3 is CASSPGRDGSYEQYF. DNA of the CDR3: TGCGCCAGCAGCCCCGGAAGGGATGGTTCCTACGAGCAGTACTTC.

This clone was observed a single time. The chain combines TRBV4-3 with TRBJ2-3; 10 bases are shared with TRBD2. Per germline, CDR1 LGHNA and CDR2 YSLEER. V trimming: 1 base; J trimming: 1 base; junction bases outside the gene matches: 2. This CDR3 is built from 16 residues. The CDR3 bases are TGCGCCAGCAGCCAAGTTGGGACTAGCGGCACAGATACGCAGTATTTT. Translation gives CASSQVGTSGTDTQYF.

This clone has a handful of counts. The chain is built from TRBV19 and TRBJ1-6; D is unclear. CDR3 size: 14 residues. Germline loops: CDR1 LNHDA, CDR2 SQIVND (reference sequence). With 11 bases removed from V and 4 bases from J, the gap between germline ends came to 15 bases. The CDR3 spells CASCGGFYNSPLHF. In DNA, the CDR3 is TGTGCCTCTTGCGGAGGATTTTATAATTCACCCCTCCACTTT.

A few counts support this clone. The V call is TRBV7-8, the J call TRBJ1-2; the D is unclear. Germline V gives CDR1 SGHVS, CDR2 FQNEAQ. V was shortened by 1 base and J by 8 bases, with 8 bases between the two germline ends. The CDR3 is 12 amino acids. CDR3 DNA: TGTGCCAGCAGCTTAGTCGGGGTCGGCTACACCTTC. It specifies CASSLVGVGYTF.

The genes are TRBV5-1 and TRBJ2-1; 15 bases are shared with TRBD2. This CDR3 has 17 residues. With V trimmed by 1 base and J by 4 bases, 3 bases remained unmatched. From germline, CDR1 is SGHRS and CDR2 YFSETQ. The CDR3 spells CASSLWGLAGGYNEQFF. The CDR3 DNA follows: TGCGCCAGCAGCTTGTGGGGACTAGCGGGGGGTTACAATGAGCAGTTCTTC.

This chain uses TRBV29-1 with TRBJ2-1, with D unclear. Germline-derived CDR1 and CDR2 are SQVTM and ANQGSEA. The CDR3 loop spans 13 amino acids. The V and J ends lost 4 bases and 5 bases respectively, with 12 bases between them. The CDR3 coding sequence is TGCAGCGTTGTTTGGCGGACCGACAATGAGCAGTTCTTC. Protein sequence: CSVVWRTDNEQFF.

The chain uses TRBV20-1 and TRBJ2-1, with no clear D. Germline assignment: CDR1 DFQATT and CDR2 SNEGSKA (reference sequence). V was trimmed by 6 bases and J by 4 bases, leaving 7 bases between them. The CDR3 length is 11 residues. The CDR3: CSALRYNEQFF. The CDR3 nucleotides are TGCAGTGCCCTACGTTACAATGAGCAGTTCTTC.

V and J are TRBV19 and TRBJ1-2; 9 bases agree with TRBD1. CDR3 length: 17 residues. The germline CDR1 and CDR2 sequences are LNHDA and SQIVND (reference sequence). The ends lost 4 bases at V and 3 bases at J; junction bases unmatched: 12. The CDR3 spells CASSTSLDRGNYYGYTF. In nucleotides, the CDR3 is TGTGCCAGTAGTACCTCCTTGGACAGGGGTAATTACTATGGCTACACCTTC.

The chain couples TRBV19 to TRBJ2-3, with TRBD2 identical over 11 bases. The CDR3 runs to 19 residues. The V gene end was trimmed by 4 bases and the J gene end by 4 bases; junction bases not matched to a gene: 16. Germline lookup yields CDR1 LNHDA and CDR2 SQIVND (reference sequence). The CDR3 DNA is TGTGCCAGTAGTAGACCCCCCACGACTAGCGGGATCATGCCAGATACGCAGTATTTT. Its translation is CASSRPPTTSGIMPDTQYF.

The chain joins TRBV7-3 to TRBJ2-5; D gene unclear. CDR1 and CDR2 from the germline V gene are SGHTA and FQGTGA. The CDR3 totals 12 residues. The V and J ends lost 5 bases and 5 bases respectively, with 9 bases between them. The CDR3 region has the DNA TGTGCCAGCAGCCGCCCCGGTGAGACCCAGTACTTC. This codes for CASSRPGETQYF.

This rearrangement joins TRBV27 to TRBJ1-2; D remains unclear. Per germline, CDR1 MNHEY and CDR2 SMNVEV (reference sequence). The CDR3 loop spans 15 amino acids. V shed 3 bases and J shed 6 bases, with 17 bases lying between them. The CDR3 region is CASSFRAGGLDGYTF. CDR3 in DNA: TGTGCCAGCAGTTTTCGAGCAGGAGGGTTGGATGGCTACACCTTC.

This chain connects TRBV11-3 to TRBJ1-2; TRBD1 matches at 7 bases. The CDR3 has 15 amino acids. V shed 5 bases and J 4 bases; nucleotides not matched to a gene: 10. Germline loops: CDR1 SGHNT, CDR2 YENEEA. The DNA for the CDR3 is TGTGCCAGCAGCCCTACCCGGACAGGCGGCTATGGCTACACCTTC. Translated, it gives CASSPTRTGGYGYTF.

The CDR3 DNA is TGTGCCAGCAGCGTAAGGACTAGCGGGAACACCGGGGAGCTGTTTTTT. Residues: CASSVRTSGNTGELFF. V and J are TRBV9 and TRBJ2-2, with 10 bases matching TRBD2. The germline V gene has CDR1 SGDLS and CDR2 YYNGEE. The CDR3 is 16 amino acids. The V gene end was trimmed by 1 base and the J gene end by 1 base; junction bases not matched to a gene: 1.